This is a list of T cell receptor beta chains from one sample in a study of cytomegalovirus exposure and HLA in healthy donors. Repertoires were generated with immunoSEQ multiplex PCR, while TCRdb's copy carries only in-frame clones and drops some. The data contain roughly 200,000 clones, around 70% of them singletons. Material for sequencing was PBMCs. The receptors were gathered from a male donor in good health and CMV-seronegative. Each CDR3 is given with its conserved first and last residue. The D gene is left open where the match is weak. Clone size appears in some rows only: once, few, many, or a class for an expanded clone.

D: -
V: TRBV4-3
J: TRBJ1-5
length: 15
size: -
DNA: TGCGCCAGCAGCCAAGAGGCGGCAGGGTATCAGCCCCAGCATTTT
CDR3: CASSQEAAGYQPQHF

D: TRBD1
V: TRBV30
J: TRBJ1-1
length: 12
size: -
DNA: TGTGCCGGGGACAGGGGGGGGGCTGAAGCTTTCTTT
CDR3: CAGDRGGAEAFF

D: -
V: TRBV30
J: TRBJ1-2
length: 15
size: -
DNA: TGTGCCTGGAGTGTACGGACGCCACCGGCGGGAGGCTACACCTTC
CDR3: CAWSVRTPPAGGYTF

D: -
V: TRBV30
J: TRBJ2-7
length: 10
size: -
DNA: TGTGCCTGGAGGTCGGACGAGCAGTACTTC
CDR3: CAWRSDEQYF

D: -
V: TRBV30
J: TRBJ1-5
length: 13
size: -
DNA: TGTGCCTGGAGCGCGGCCTCGGGGCAGCCCCAGCATTTT
CDR3: CAWSAASGQPQHF

D: TRBD1
V: TRBV2
J: TRBJ1-6
length: 13
size: -
DNA: TGTGCCAGCAGGACAGGGGTGGATTCACCCCTCCACTTT
CDR3: CASRTGVDSPLHF

D: -
V: TRBV30
J: TRBJ1-2
length: 14
size: -
DNA: TGTGCCTGGAGTGTACTCATACCCCCCTATGGCTACACCTTC
CDR3: CAWSVLIPPYGYTF

D: TRBD2
V: TRBV13
J: TRBJ2-7
length: 14
size: -
DNA: TGTGCCAGCAGCTCACGGGGGGTCTCCTACGAGCAGTACTTC
CDR3: CASSSRGVSYEQYF

D: -
V: TRBV7-9
J: TRBJ1-2
length: 14
size: -
DNA: TGTGCCAGCAGCCCCCCAGGGTATAACTATGGCTACACCTTC
CDR3: CASSPPGYNYGYTF

D: TRBD1
V: TRBV4-1
J: TRBJ1-1
length: 16
size: -
DNA: TGCGCCAGCAGCCTATCCGGGACAGCCATGAACACTGAAGCTTTCTTT
CDR3: CASSLSGTAMNTEAFF

D: -
V: TRBV9
J: TRBJ1-4
length: 15
size: once
DNA: TGTGCCAGCAGCTCATCAGGGAGGGTGGACGAAAAACTGTTTTTT
CDR3: CASSSSGRVDEKLFF

D: TRBD1
V: TRBV7-2
J: TRBJ1-5
length: 16
size: -
DNA: TGTGCCAGCAGCTTGGGGGGACAGGTTTTCAATCAGCCCCAGCATTTT
CDR3: CASSLGGQVFNQPQHF

D: TRBD1
V: TRBV6-4
J: TRBJ1-6
length: 14
size: -
DNA: TGTGCCAGCAGTGTGACAGGGGTGAATTCACCCCTCCACTTT
CDR3: CASSVTGVNSPLHF

D: -
V: TRBV6-5
J: TRBJ2-7
length: 13
size: -
DNA: TGTGCCATCAGTGAGTCCGGTTCCTTGGAGCAGTACTTC
CDR3: CAISESGSLEQYF

D: -
V: TRBV30
J: TRBJ1-5
length: 12
size: -
DNA: TGTGCCTGGAGTCAGGGAGGTCAGCCCCAGCATTTT
CDR3: CAWSQGGQPQHF

D: -
V: TRBV7-5
J: TRBJ2-5
length: 14
size: -
DNA: TGTGCCAGATCCATAGGGGGAGTAGGGGAGACCCAGTACTTC
CDR3: CARSIGGVGETQYF

D: TRBD1
V: TRBV5-8
J: TRBJ1-5
length: 14
size: -
DNA: TGTGCCAGCAGCGCCGACAGGGGCAATCAGCCCCAGCATTTT
CDR3: CASSADRGNQPQHF

D: -
V: TRBV7-9
J: TRBJ1-2
length: 12
size: -
DNA: TGTGCCAGCACGGGAGGAGGGTATGGCTACACCTTC
CDR3: CASTGGGYGYTF

D: TRBD1
V: TRBV6-1
J: TRBJ2-7
length: 14
size: -
DNA: TGTGCCAGCAGTGCCGGACAGGGAATCTACGAGCAGTACTTC
CDR3: CASSAGQGIYEQYF

D: -
V: TRBV2
J: TRBJ2-1
length: 13
size: -
DNA: TGTGCCTCAGGGCGCCCTCGGTCAAATGAGCAGTTCTTC
CDR3: CASGRPRSNEQFF

D: -
V: TRBV15
J: TRBJ1-5
length: 15
size: -
DNA: TGTGCCGCCAGCAGAGATTCCTTTAGCAATCAGCCCCAGCATTTT
CDR3: CAASRDSFSNQPQHF

D: -
V: TRBV5-1
J: TRBJ1-6
length: 16
size: -
DNA: TGCGCCAGCAGCTCGCCCAAACAGGTTGCAAATTCACCCCTCCACTTT
CDR3: CASSSPKQVANSPLHF

D: -
V: TRBV4-1
J: TRBJ1-1
length: 18
size: -
DNA: TGCGCCAGCAGCCAAGGGCTTCGTTTAGGCGGTAGAAACACTGAAGCTTTCTTT
CDR3: CASSQGLRLGGRNTEAFF

D: -
V: TRBV4-1
J: TRBJ1-5
length: 16
size: few
DNA: TGCGCCAGCAGCCTAAAGGGGGACGGGGGCAATCAGCCCCAGCATTTT
CDR3: CASSLKGDGGNQPQHF

D: -
V: TRBV2
J: TRBJ2-1
length: 14
size: -
DNA: TGTGCCAGCAGTGAAAGTACAGGGTTCAATGAGCAGTTCTTC
CDR3: CASSESTGFNEQFF

D: -
V: TRBV5-5
J: TRBJ1-5
length: 14
size: -
DNA: TGTGCCAGCAGCTTGAGGCAGGCCAGTCAGCCCCAGCATTTT
CDR3: CASSLRQASQPQHF

D: TRBD1
V: TRBV18
J: TRBJ2-3
length: 15
size: few
DNA: TGTGCCAGCTCACGGGACAGCTATAGCACAGATACGCAGTATTTT
CDR3: CASSRDSYSTDTQYF

D: TRBD1
V: TRBV18
J: TRBJ2-2
length: 15
size: -
DNA: TGTGCCAGCTCACCGGGACAGGGGATGACCGGGGAGCTGTTTTTT
CDR3: CASSPGQGMTGELFF

D: -
V: TRBV28
J: TRBJ2-3
length: 15
size: -
DNA: TGTGCCAGCAGATTACAGGGAGGTAGCACAGATACGCAGTATTTT
CDR3: CASRLQGGSTDTQYF

D: -
V: TRBV2
J: TRBJ1-2
length: 13
size: -
DNA: TGTGCCAGCACCCCTTCGGGGGGGCGAGGCTACACCTTC
CDR3: CASTPSGGRGYTF

D: -
V: TRBV7-2
J: TRBJ1-1
length: 13
size: -
DNA: TGTGCCAGCAGTTGGACAGCTAACACTGAAGCTTTCTTT
CDR3: CASSWTANTEAFF

D: -
V: TRBV30
J: TRBJ1-5
length: 14
size: -
DNA: TGTGCCTGGAACCCGGGGGGCAAGGATCAGCCCCAGCATTTT
CDR3: CAWNPGGKDQPQHF